This TCR beta chain was identified in a study of long-term antiretroviral therapy in people with HIV. Whole-study findings and limits: The repertoire was dominated at all time points by clones expanded before ART.

Remarks on this clone: The antigen remains undetermined.

With 3 bases removed from V and 4 bases from J, the gap between germline ends came to 12 bases. Germline V CDR1 and CDR2: LNHDA, SQIVND (reference sequence). This CDR3 is built from 14 residues. It was version v3.0 of the immunoSEQ assay that was run at survey level. Assay: immunoSEQ multiplex PCR; the TCRdb copy retains only in-frame clones and omits some. The profile covers more than 35,000 clones, with nearly 95% appearing a single time and around 3% taken by the ten largest. Material: unsorted PBMCs, obtained 3.7 years after starting antiretroviral therapy. The chain links TRBV19 to TRBJ1-1; D gene ambiguous. This sequence originates from a woman in her forties or fifties with HIV. The CDR3 DNA is TGTGCCAGTAGTATGGCGGGGAAGGGCACTGAAGCTTTCTTT. It yields the protein CASSMAGKGTEAFF.